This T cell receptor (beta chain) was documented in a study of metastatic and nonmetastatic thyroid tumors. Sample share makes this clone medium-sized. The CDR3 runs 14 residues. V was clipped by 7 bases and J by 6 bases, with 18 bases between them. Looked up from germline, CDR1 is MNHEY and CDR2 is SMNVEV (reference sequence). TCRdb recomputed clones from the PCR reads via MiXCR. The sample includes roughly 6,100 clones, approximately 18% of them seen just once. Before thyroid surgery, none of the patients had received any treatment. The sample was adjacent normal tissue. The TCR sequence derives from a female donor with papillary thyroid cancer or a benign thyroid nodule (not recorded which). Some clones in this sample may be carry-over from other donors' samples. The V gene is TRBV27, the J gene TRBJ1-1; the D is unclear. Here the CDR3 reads CASMEALEGPEAFF. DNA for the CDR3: TGTGCCAGCATGGAGGCCTTGGAGGGCCCTGAAGCTTTCTTT.